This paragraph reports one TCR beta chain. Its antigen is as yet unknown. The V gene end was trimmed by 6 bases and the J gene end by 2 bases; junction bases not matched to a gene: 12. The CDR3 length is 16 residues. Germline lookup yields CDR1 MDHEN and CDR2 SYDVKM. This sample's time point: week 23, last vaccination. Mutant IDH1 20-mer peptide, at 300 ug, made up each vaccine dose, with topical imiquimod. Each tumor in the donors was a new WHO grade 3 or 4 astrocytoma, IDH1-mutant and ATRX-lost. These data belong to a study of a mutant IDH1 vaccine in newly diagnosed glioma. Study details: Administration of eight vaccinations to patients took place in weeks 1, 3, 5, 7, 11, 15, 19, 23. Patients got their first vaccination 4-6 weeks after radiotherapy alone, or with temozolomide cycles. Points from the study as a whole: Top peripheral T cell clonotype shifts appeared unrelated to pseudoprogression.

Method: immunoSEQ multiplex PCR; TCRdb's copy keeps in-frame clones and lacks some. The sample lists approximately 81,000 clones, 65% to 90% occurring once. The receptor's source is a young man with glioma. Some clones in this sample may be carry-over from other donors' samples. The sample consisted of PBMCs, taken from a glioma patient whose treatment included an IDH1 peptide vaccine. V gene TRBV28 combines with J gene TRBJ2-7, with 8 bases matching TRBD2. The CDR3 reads CASSPQVGSGAYEQYF. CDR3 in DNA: TGTGCCAGCAGCCCCCAGGTGGGTAGCGGGGCCTACGAGCAGTACTTC.